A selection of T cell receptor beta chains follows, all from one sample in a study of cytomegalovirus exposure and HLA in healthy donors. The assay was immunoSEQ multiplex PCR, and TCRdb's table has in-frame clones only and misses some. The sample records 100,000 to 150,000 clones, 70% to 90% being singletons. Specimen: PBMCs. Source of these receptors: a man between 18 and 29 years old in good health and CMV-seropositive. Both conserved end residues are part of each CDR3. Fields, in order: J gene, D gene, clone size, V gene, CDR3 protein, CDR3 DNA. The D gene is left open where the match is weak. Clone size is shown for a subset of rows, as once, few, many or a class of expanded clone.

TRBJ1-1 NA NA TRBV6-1 CASSPKRQGNTEAFF TGTGCCAGCAGCCCCAAGAGGCAGGGGAACACTGAAGCTTTCTTT
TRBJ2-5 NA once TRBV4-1 CASTPSGIQETQYF TGCGCCAGCACCCCATCGGGGATCCAAGAGACCCAGTACTTC
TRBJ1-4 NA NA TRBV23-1 CASSSPDRFSEKLFF TGCGCCAGCAGTTCCCCGGACAGATTCTCCGAAAAACTGTTTTTT
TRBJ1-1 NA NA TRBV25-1 CASSGTALRAPEAFF TGTGCCAGCAGTGGTACAGCCCTCAGGGCCCCTGAAGCTTTCTTT
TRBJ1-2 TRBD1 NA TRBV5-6 CASSLSIGQGINGYTF TGTGCCAGCAGCTTGTCCATAGGACAGGGAATCAATGGCTACACCTTC
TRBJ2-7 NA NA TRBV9 CASSVATGLSYEQYF TGTGCCAGCAGCGTAGCGACAGGACTTTCCTACGAGCAGTACTTC
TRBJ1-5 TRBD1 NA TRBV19 CASSIDTTGYDQPQHF TGTGCCAGTAGTATAGACACGACAGGGTATGATCAGCCCCAGCATTTT
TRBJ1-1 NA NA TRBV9 CASSPLRGTEAFF TGTGCCAGCAGCCCTCTACGAGGGACTGAAGCTTTCTTT
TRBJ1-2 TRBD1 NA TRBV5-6 CASSLRDRYHGYTF TGTGCCAGCAGCCTGCGGGACAGGTACCATGGCTACACCTTC
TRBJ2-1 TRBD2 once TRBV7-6 CASSSTGGPYNEQFF TGTGCCAGCAGCTCTACGGGGGGGCCCTACAATGAGCAGTTCTTC
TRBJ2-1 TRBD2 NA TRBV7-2 CASSLGTRGEQFF TGTGCCAGCAGCTTAGGGACTAGGGGTGAGCAGTTCTTC
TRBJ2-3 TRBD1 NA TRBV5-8 CASSRGQGTDTQYF TGTGCCAGCAGCCGAGGACAGGGCACAGATACGCAGTATTTT
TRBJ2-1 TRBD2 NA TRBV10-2 CASNGGGGGPYNEQFF TGCGCCAGCAACGGGGGGGGCGGGGGCCCCTACAATGAGCAGTTCTTC
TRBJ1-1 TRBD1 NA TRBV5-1 CASSSGTGIWKGTEAFF TGCGCCAGCAGTTCCGGGACAGGGATCTGGAAAGGGACTGAAGCTTTCTTT
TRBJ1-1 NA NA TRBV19 CASSSGLTTEAFF TGTGCCAGTAGTTCGGGTCTGACCACTGAAGCTTTCTTT
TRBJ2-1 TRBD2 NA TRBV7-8 CASSGTGTSNNEQFF TGTGCCAGCAGCGGAACCGGGACTAGTAACAATGAGCAGTTCTTC
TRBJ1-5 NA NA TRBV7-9 CASSLASTGKSSNQPQHF TGTGCCAGCAGCTTAGCCTCAACGGGGAAGAGTTCCAATCAGCCCCAGCATTTT
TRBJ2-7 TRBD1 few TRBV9 CASSGSQGSLSYEQYF TGTGCCAGCAGCGGATCACAGGGGTCCTTATCCTACGAGCAGTACTTC
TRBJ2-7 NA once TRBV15 CATSRDWRDLSYEQYF TGTGCCACCAGCAGAGATTGGAGGGACCTCTCCTACGAGCAGTACTTC
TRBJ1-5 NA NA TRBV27 CASSWGVGEPQHF TGTGCCAGCAGTTGGGGGGTAGGCGAGCCCCAGCATTTT
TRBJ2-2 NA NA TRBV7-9 CASSFAGNTGELFF TGTGCCAGCAGCTTTGCGGGGAACACCGGGGAGCTGTTTTTT
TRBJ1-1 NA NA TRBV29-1 CSVEDLTMNTEAFF TGCAGCGTTGAAGACCTGACTATGAACACTGAAGCTTTCTTT
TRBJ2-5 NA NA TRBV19 CASSTGGETQYF TGTGCCAGTAGTACAGGAGGGGAGACCCAGTACTTC
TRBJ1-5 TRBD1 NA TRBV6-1 CASSGEGDRGNQPQHF TGTGCCAGCAGTGGGGAAGGGGACAGGGGCAATCAGCCCCAGCATTTT
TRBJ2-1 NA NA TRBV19 CASSIGKYTGNEQFF TGTGCCAGTAGTATTGGGAAGTATACAGGTAATGAGCAGTTCTTC
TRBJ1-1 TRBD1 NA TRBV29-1 CSVELGTGVLGTEAFF TGCAGCGTTGAGTTGGGGACAGGGGTCCTGGGGACTGAAGCTTTCTTT
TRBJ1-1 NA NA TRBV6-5 CASNLGENTEAFF TGTGCCAGCAATCTAGGTGAGAACACTGAAGCTTTCTTT
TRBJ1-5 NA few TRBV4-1 CASSQTGDRPQHF TGCGCCAGCAGCCAGACGGGAGATCGACCCCAGCATTTT